The text below deals with one TCR beta chain. This record belongs to a study of control samples from healthy donors and cancer patients. Only in-frame clones appear in the TCRdb table, and some are missing; sequencing was by immunoSEQ multiplex PCR. The table lists under 150,000 clones, around 89% of them singletons. The CDR3 loop spans 12 amino acids. The germline V gene has CDR1 SEHNR and CDR2 FQNEAQ (reference sequence). V lost 4 bases and J lost 11; bases outside the gene matches: 7. Input material: blood. The TCR originated in a man in his forties in good health. The rearrangement joins TRBV7-9 to TRBJ1-1; 7 bases are a match to TRBD1. Here the CDR3 reads CASSSLDRLAFF. The CDR3 DNA is TGTGCCAGCAGCTCCCTGGACAGGTTGGCTTTCTTT.